Presented here are 22 T cell receptor beta chains from one specimen sequenced in a study of cytomegalovirus exposure and HLA in healthy donors. Measured with immunoSEQ multiplex PCR; TCRdb has only the in-frame clones, and not every one. The sample shows approximately 160,000 clones, approximately 86% of them seen only once. Sample: PBMCs. The receptors originated from a woman younger than 35 in good health and CMV-seronegative.

The genes are TRBV6-5 and TRBJ1-1; 8 positions match TRBD1. Unmatched junction bases numbered 12, after V lost 8 bases and J lost 4 bases. CDR1 and CDR2 from the germline V gene are MNHEY and SVGAGI. CDR3 length equals 15 residues. The CDR3 DNA reads TGTGCCAGCCGGTCTAGACAGGGGACGGGCACTGAAGCTTTCTTT. It yields the protein CASRSRQGTGTEAFF.

This rearrangement joins TRBV5-5 to TRBJ1-4; no firm D call. Germline CDR1 SGHKS, CDR2 YYEKEE (reference sequence). The length of the CDR3 is 15 residues. V lost 2 bases, J lost 4 bases, and 12 bases lay in between. In nucleotides, the CDR3 is TGTGCCAGCAGCTTTCTCGGTTCGGGTAATGAAAAACTGTTTTTT. It specifies CASSFLGSGNEKLFF.

This clone was recorded at least ten times. The rearrangement links TRBV30 to TRBJ2-7; the match to TRBD1 covers 9 bases. The CDR3 totals 16 residues. The trim removed 3 bases at V and 5 bases at J, leaving 14 bases unmatched. CDR1 GTSNPN and CDR2 SVGIG come from the germline V gene (reference sequence). CDR3 DNA: TGTGCCTGGAGCCGTGGGAGAGGGACAGGGATTGACGAGCAGTACTTC. Amino acids: CAWSRGRGTGIDEQYF.

The V gene is TRBV18, the J gene TRBJ1-1; no clear D. Trimming removed 4 bases from V and 4 bases from J, with 25 bases in between. The CDR3 spans 18 residues. Looked up from germline, CDR1 is KGHSH and CDR2 is LQKENI. DNA for the CDR3: TGTGCCAGCTCACTCGGTCGGGTCGTGCCGAGGAGGGCCACTGAAGCTTTCTTT. Its protein is CASSLGRVVPRRATEAFF.

The J gene is TRBJ1-5, the V gene TRBV6-1, with a tentative D call TRBD1 (5 bases). Looked up from germline, CDR1 is MNHNS and CDR2 is SASEGT. This CDR3 comprises 15 residues. V shed 4 bases and J shed 0 bases, with 10 bases lying between them. DNA of the CDR3: TGTGCCAGCAGTGTCTTGACAGTTAGCAATCAGCCCCAGCATTTT. This sequence encodes CASSVLTVSNQPQHF.

V is TRBV13 and J is TRBJ1-3, with D maybe TRBD1 (5 bases). V was clipped by 5 bases and J by 0 bases, with 17 bases between them. There are 17 residues in the CDR3. The germline V gene encodes CDR1 PRHDT and CDR2 FYEKMQ (reference sequence). CDR3 nucleotide sequence: TGTGCCAGCAGCGAGACGGAAAACAGGCTCTCTGGAAACACCATATATTTT. Its translation is CASSETENRLSGNTIYF.

The V call is TRBV2, the J call TRBJ1-1; maybe TRBD1 (6 bases). In germline, CDR1 is SNHLY, CDR2 FYNNEI. Trimming took 7 bases from V and 4 from J, leaving 16 bases between them. CDR3 length: 14 residues. CDR3 nucleotide sequence: TGTGCCAGCACATCTAACCAGGGGTTCACTGAAGCTTTCTTT. Encoded protein: CASTSNQGFTEAFF.

The chain couples TRBV19 to TRBJ2-7; D unresolved. This CDR3 has 11 amino acids. Trimming cost V 6 bases and J 2 bases, with 5 bases left between them. Germline assignment: CDR1 LNHDA and CDR2 SQIVND (reference sequence). CDR3 sequence (DNA): TGTGCCAGTAGCAGTACCTACGAGCAGTACTTC. Protein product: CASSSTYEQYF.

The rearrangement uses TRBV19 and TRBJ2-1; D may be TRBD2 (6 bases). CDR1 and CDR2 from the germline V gene are LNHDA and SQIVND (reference sequence). CDR3 size: 14 residues. V lost 3 bases to trimming and J lost 5 bases, with 11 bases between them. The CDR3 DNA sequence: TGTGCCAGTAGTATTGATGGCGGGAACAATGAGCAGTTCTTC. Translation: CASSIDGGNNEQFF.

This rearrangement joins TRBV27 to TRBJ2-5, with 7 bases that match TRBD2. The V gene's germline CDR1 is MNHEY and CDR2 SMNVEV (reference sequence). The CDR3 is 15 residues long. V gave up 3 bases and J gave up 5 bases; unmatched junction bases: 9. The chain's CDR3 is CASSFRGRVRETQYF. The CDR3 DNA follows: TGTGCCAGCAGTTTTCGAGGGAGGGTGAGGGAGACCCAGTACTTC.

The chain combines TRBV5-1 with TRBJ2-7, with 7 nucleotides matching TRBD1. This CDR3 is built from 16 residues. V trimming: 0 bases; J trimming: 0 bases; junction bases outside the gene matches: 6. Germline CDR1 and CDR2: SGHRS and YFSETQ. CDR3 bases: TGCGCCAGCAGCTTGGAGGGGACAGTGAGCTCCTACGAGCAGTACTTC. It is translated as CASSLEGTVSSYEQYF.

The chain employs TRBV11-3 and TRBJ2-7; TRBD2 might be the D (6 bases). The V end was cut by 5 bases, the J end by 2 bases, with 19 bases between. Germline V gene data show CDR1 as SGHNT and CDR2 as YENEEA. The CDR3 is 16 residues long. The CDR3 nucleotides are TGTGCCAGCAGCCTCCTTGTTGGGGGGACGACCTACGAGCAGTACTTC. As protein: CASSLLVGGTTYEQYF. The variable domain in full, with the rest retrieved from reference TRBV11-3 and TRBJ2-7, is EAGVVQSPRYKIIEKKQPVAFWCNPISGHNTLYWYLQNLGQGPELLIRYENEEAVDDSQLPKDRFSAERLKGVDSTLKIQPAELGDSAVYLCASSLLVGGTTYEQYFGPGTRLTVT.

The J gene is TRBJ1-2, the V gene TRBV6-5, with a tentative D call TRBD1 (5 bases). Looked up from germline, CDR1 is MNHEY and CDR2 is SVGAGI. This CDR3 is 12 amino acids long. V was clipped by 5 bases and J by 8 bases, with 12 bases between them. CDR3: CASSGGGDGYTF. DNA for the CDR3: TGTGCCAGCAGTGGAGGAGGGGACGGCTACACCTTC.

This chain uses TRBV5-1 with TRBJ1-1; no reliable D call. The V gene's germline CDR1 is SGHRS and CDR2 YFSETQ. The CDR3 runs 14 residues. V lost 3 bases to trimming and J lost 6 bases, with 15 bases between them. In DNA, the CDR3 is TGCGCCAGCAGCTCAGGACTTGGGCGGGCTGAAGCTTTCTTT. Its translation: CASSSGLGRAEAFF.

V gene TRBV18 combines with J gene TRBJ1-1; the D is unclear. Germline V CDR1 and CDR2: KGHSH, LQKENI. V was clipped by 2 bases and J by 12 bases, with 16 bases between them. The CDR3 runs to 13 residues. The CDR3 region is CASSPASKRVPFF. The CDR3 DNA sequence: TGTGCCAGCTCACCAGCTAGCAAACGAGTCCCTTTCTTT.

This rearrangement joins TRBV19 to TRBJ1-6, with TRBD1 matching 7 bases. V was clipped by 0 bases and J by 7 bases; unmatched bases: 3. Per germline, CDR1 LNHDA and CDR2 SQIVND (reference sequence). This CDR3 comprises 15 residues. The CDR3 region is CASSIEDRRNSPLHF. CDR3 sequence (DNA): TGTGCCAGTAGTATAGAGGACAGGCGAAATTCACCCCTCCACTTT.

This clone was observed a few times. The chain links TRBV5-4 to TRBJ2-4; a possible D gene is TRBD2 (7 bases). The CDR3 length is 16 residues. Germline V gene lookup returns CDR1 SGHNT and CDR2 YYREEE (reference sequence). Trimming shortened V by 4 bases and J by 7 bases, and 21 bases separated the two germline ends. CDR3 amino acids: CASSPGGGGFTNIQYF. CDR3 bases: TGTGCCAGCAGCCCGGGGGGCGGGGGTTTCACCAACATTCAGTACTTC. The full variable domain, completed using reference TRBV5-4 and TRBJ2-4, is ETGVTQSPTHLIKTRGQQVTLRCSSQSGHNTVSWYQQALGQGPQFIFQYYREEENGRGNFPPRFSGLQFPNYSSELNVNALELDDSALYLCASSPGGGGFTNIQYFGAGTRLSVL.

V is TRBV29-1 and J is TRBJ1-3; D may be TRBD1 (5 bases). Germline lookup yields CDR1 SQVTM and CDR2 ANQGSEA. V was trimmed by 1 base and J by 8 bases, leaving 15 bases between them. This CDR3 has 14 residues. The CDR3 region is CSVEVYQGGHTIYF. The CDR3 nucleotides read TGCAGCGTTGAAGTGTATCAGGGAGGTCACACCATATATTTT.

The chain carries TRBV7-9 and TRBJ1-3; TRBD1 might be the D (5 bases). Trimming cost V 8 bases and J 6 bases, with 11 bases left between them. Germline V gives CDR1 SEHNR, CDR2 FQNEAQ (reference sequence). The CDR3 contains 12 residues. The CDR3 nucleotides are TGTGCCAGCGGGGTCAGGGAAAACACCATATATTTT. Protein: CASGVRENTIYF.

A note on this clone: The same CDR3 arises from other DNA sequences in this sample as well. The rearrangement joins TRBV5-1 to TRBJ1-2; D is possibly TRBD1 (5 bases). Germline V gene sequence: CDR1 SGHRS, CDR2 YFSETQ. CDR3 length: 12 amino acids. V gave up 0 bases and J gave up 8 bases, with 8 bases separating them. Here the CDR3 reads CASSLAGNGYTF. In DNA, the CDR3 is TGCGCCAGCAGCTTGGCAGGGAACGGCTACACCTTC.

This chain links TRBV7-9 with TRBJ2-3; no reliable D call. Germline V CDR1 and CDR2: SEHNR, FQNEAQ (reference sequence). Trimming shortened V by 1 base and J by 0 bases, and 17 bases separated the two germline ends. This CDR3 spans 18 amino acids. CDR3 residues: CASSLGFGGVPSTDTQYF. The CDR3 nucleotides read TGTGCCAGCAGCTTAGGGTTCGGTGGTGTTCCTAGCACAGATACGCAGTATTTT.

The V and J genes are TRBV6-1 and TRBJ1-1, with D possibly matching TRBD1 (5 bases). Trimming took 6 bases from V and 0 from J, leaving 8 bases between them. Germline V gene data show CDR1 as MNHNS and CDR2 as SASEGT. The CDR3 sequence is 13 residues long. The CDR3 DNA is TGTGCCAGCAGGAGGGACTTGAACACTGAAGCTTTCTTT. Residues: CASRRDLNTEAFF.